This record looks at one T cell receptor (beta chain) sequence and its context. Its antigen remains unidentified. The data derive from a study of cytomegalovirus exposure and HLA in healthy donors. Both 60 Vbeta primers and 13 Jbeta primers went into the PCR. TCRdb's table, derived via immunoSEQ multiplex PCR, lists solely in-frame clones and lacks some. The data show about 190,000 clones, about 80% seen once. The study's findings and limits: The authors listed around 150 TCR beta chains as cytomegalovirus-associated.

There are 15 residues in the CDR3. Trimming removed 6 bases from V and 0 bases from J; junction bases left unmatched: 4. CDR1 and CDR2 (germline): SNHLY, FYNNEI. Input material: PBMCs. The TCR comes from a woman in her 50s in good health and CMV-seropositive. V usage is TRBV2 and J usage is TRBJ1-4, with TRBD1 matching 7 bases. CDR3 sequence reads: CASRDRPATNEKLFF. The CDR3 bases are TGTGCCAGCAGGGACAGGCCTGCAACTAATGAAAAACTGTTTTTT.